The next 3 T cell receptor beta chains were all read from a single sample in a study of OX40 agonist ivuxolimab in advanced cancers. Only in-frame clones appear in the TCRdb table, and some are missing; sequencing was by immunoSEQ multiplex PCR. The table records 99,000 or so clones, roughly 94% of them present only once. The sequences come from CD4+ or CD8+ T cells sorted from blood, collected in a trial of the OX40 agonist ivuxolimab. Receptor source: an adult with an advanced solid tumor such as melanoma, head and neck, liver or kidney cancer.

The rearrangement uses TRBV6-4 and TRBJ2-1; TRBD2 matches 7 bases. This CDR3 region has 17 residues. Germline assignment: CDR1 MRHNA and CDR2 SNTAGT. J gave up 9 bases and V 0 bases, and 14 bases lay outside the gene matches. CDR3 region: CASSDSTPGGRSSEQFF. Written as DNA, the CDR3 is TGTGCCAGCAGTGACTCGACTCCAGGCGGGAGATCCAGTGAGCAGTTCTTC.

This chain joins TRBV28 and TRBJ1-5; D gene ambiguous. The germline gives CDR1 MDHEN, CDR2 SYDVKM. This CDR3 spans 18 amino acids. Trimming cost V 3 bases and J 1 base, with 19 bases left between them. CDR3 coding DNA: TGTGCCAGCAGTTTGTTTATGGGGTGGAGGCTGAGCAATCAGCCCCAGCATTTT. The encoded protein is CASSLFMGWRLSNQPQHF.

This chain uses TRBV11-2 with TRBJ2-1; D unresolved. V dropped 5 bases and J dropped 9 bases, with 11 bases sitting between them. Germline V CDR1 and CDR2: SGHAT, FQNNGV. This CDR3 region has 12 residues. The CDR3 protein is CASSPRPVEQFF. The CDR3, as DNA: TGTGCCAGCAGCCCACGTCCGGTTGAGCAGTTCTTC.